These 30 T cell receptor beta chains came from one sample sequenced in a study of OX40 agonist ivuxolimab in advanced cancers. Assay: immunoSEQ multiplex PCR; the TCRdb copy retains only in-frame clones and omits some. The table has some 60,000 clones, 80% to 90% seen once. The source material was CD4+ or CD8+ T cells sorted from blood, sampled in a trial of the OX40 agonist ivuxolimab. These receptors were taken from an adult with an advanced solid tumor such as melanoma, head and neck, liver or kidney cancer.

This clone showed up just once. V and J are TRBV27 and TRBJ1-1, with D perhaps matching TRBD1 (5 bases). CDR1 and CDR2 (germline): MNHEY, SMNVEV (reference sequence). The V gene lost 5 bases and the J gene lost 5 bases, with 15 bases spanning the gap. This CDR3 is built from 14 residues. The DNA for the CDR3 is TGTGCCAGCAGTCGAGGTGGGGCGTCGACTGAAGCTTTCTTT. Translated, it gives CASSRGGASTEAFF.

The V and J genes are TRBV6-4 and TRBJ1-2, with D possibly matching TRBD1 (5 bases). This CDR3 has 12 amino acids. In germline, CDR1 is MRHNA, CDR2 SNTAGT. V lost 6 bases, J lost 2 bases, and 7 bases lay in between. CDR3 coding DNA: TGTGCCAGCAGGCGACAGAACTATGGCTACACCTTC. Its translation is CASRRQNYGYTF.

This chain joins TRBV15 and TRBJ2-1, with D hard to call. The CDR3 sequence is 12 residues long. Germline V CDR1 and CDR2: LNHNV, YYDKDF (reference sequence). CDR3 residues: CAVASGGDEQFF. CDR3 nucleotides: TGTGCTGTGGCTAGTGGTGGCGATGAGCAGTTCTTC. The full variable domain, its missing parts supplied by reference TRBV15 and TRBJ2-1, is DAMVIQNPRYQVTQFGKPVTLSCSQTLNHNVMYWYQQKSSQAPKLLFHYYDKDFNNEADTPDNFQSRRPNTSFCFLDIRSPGLGDTAMYLCAVASGGDEQFFGPGTRLTVL.

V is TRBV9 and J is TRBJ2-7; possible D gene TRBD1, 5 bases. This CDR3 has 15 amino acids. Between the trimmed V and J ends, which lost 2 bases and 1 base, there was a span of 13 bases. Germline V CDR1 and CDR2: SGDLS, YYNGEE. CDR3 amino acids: CASSVGPDDSYEQYF. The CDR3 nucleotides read TGTGCCAGCAGCGTGGGGCCGGACGATTCCTACGAGCAGTACTTC.

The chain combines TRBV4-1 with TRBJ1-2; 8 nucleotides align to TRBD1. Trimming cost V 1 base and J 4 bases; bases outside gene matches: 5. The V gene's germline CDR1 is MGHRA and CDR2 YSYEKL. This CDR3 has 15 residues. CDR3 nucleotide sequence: TGCGCCAGCAGCCAAGTGGACAGGGAGGGCTATGGCTACACCTTC. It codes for CASSQVDREGYGYTF.

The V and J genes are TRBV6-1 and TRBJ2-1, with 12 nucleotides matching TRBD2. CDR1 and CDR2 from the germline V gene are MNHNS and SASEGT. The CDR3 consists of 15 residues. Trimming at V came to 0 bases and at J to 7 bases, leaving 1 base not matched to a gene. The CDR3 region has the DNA TGTGCCAGCAGTGAAGCTGGACTAGCGGGAAATGAGCAGTTCTTC. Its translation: CASSEAGLAGNEQFF.

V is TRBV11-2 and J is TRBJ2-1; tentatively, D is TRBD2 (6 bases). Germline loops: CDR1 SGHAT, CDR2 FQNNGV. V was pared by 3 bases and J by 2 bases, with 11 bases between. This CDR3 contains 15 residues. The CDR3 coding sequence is TGTGCCAGCAGCTTCACGGGAGAAACCTACAATGAGCAGTTCTTC. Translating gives CASSFTGETYNEQFF.

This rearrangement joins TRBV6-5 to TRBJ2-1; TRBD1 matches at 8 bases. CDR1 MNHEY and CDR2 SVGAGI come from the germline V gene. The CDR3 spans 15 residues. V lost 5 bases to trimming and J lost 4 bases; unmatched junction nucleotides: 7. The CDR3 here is CASSGSGTGYNEQFF. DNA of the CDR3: TGTGCCAGCAGTGGGTCCGGGACAGGTTACAATGAGCAGTTCTTC.

The CDR3 DNA sequence: TGTGCCAGCAGCTTAGGCGGCAGCAGCTCCTACGAGCAGTACTTC. Translation gives CASSLGGSSSYEQYF. The rearrangement joins TRBV11-3 to TRBJ2-5; D remains unclear. The DNA end favors TRBJ2-7, so the J call may be wrong. Germline V gene sequence: CDR1 SGHNT, CDR2 YENEEA. The CDR3 extends over 15 amino acids.

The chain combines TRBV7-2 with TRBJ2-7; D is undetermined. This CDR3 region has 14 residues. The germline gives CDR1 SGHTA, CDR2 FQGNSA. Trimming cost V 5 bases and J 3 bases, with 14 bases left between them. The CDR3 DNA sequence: TGTGCCAGCAGCCCCCGCAGGTCGGTCTACGAGCAGTACTTC. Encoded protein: CASSPRRSVYEQYF.

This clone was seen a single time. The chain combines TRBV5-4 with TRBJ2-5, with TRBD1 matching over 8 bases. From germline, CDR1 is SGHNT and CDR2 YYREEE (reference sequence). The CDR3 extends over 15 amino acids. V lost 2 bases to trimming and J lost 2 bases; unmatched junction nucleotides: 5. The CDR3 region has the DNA TGTGCCAGCAGCTTAGGACAGGGCTCTCAAGAGACCCAGTACTTC. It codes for CASSLGQGSQETQYF.

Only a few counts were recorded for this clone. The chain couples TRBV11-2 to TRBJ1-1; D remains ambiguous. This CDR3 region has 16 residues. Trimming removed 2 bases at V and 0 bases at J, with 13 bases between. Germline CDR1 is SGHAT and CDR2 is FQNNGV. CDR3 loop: CASSLIPVNMNTEAFF. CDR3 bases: TGTGCCAGCAGCTTAATCCCTGTCAACATGAACACTGAAGCTTTCTTT.

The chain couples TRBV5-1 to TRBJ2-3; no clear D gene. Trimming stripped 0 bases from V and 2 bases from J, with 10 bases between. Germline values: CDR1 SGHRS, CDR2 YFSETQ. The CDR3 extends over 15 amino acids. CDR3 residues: CASSLARIDTDTQYF. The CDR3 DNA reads TGCGCCAGCAGCTTGGCCCGGATTGACACAGATACGCAGTATTTT.

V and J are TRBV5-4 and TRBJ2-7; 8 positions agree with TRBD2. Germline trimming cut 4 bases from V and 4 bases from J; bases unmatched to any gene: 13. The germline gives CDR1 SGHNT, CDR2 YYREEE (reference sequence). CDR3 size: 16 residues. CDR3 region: CASSLPVQREKYEQYV. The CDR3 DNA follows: TGTGCCAGCAGCCTCCCCGTCCAGCGGGAGAAATACGAGCAGTACGTC.

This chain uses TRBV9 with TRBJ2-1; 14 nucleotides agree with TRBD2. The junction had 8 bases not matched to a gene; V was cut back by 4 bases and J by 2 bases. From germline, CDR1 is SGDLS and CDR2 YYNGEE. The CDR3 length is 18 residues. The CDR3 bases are TGTGCCAGCAGCAGGGGGACTAGCGGGAGTGGGACCTACAATGAGCAGTTCTTC. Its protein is CASSRGTSGSGTYNEQFF.

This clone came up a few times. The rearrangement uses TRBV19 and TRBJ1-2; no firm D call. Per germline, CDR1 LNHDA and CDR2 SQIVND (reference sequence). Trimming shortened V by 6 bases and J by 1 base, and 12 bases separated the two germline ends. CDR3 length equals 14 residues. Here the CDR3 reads CASRGFLNNYGYTF. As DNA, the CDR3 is TGTGCCAGTAGGGGGTTTCTCAATAACTATGGCTACACCTTC.

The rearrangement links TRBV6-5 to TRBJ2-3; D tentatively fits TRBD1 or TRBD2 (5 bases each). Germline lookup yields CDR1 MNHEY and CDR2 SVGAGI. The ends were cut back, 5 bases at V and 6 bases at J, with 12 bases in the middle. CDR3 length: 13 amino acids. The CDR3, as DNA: TGTGCCAGCAGTCGGGACCCTAGGGATACGCAGTATTTT. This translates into CASSRDPRDTQYF.

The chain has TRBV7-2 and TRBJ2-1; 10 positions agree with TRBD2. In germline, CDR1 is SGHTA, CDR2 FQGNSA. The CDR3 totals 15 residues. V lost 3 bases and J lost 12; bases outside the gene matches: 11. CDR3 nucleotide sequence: TGTGCCAGCAGCTTCTCGAGACTAGCGGGCCAGGGGCAGTTCTTC. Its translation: CASSFSRLAGQGQFF.

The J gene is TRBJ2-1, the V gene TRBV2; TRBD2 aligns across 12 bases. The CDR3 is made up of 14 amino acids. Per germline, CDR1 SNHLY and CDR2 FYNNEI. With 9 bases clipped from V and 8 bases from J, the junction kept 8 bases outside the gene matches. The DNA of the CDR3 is TGTGCCAGAGCTCTAGCGGGAGGGCCCTATGAGCAGTTCTTC. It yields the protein CARALAGGPYEQFF.

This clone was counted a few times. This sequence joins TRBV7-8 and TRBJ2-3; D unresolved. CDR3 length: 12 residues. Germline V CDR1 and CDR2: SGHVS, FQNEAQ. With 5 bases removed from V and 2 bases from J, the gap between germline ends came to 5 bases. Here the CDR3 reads CASSTNTDTQYF. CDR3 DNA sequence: TGTGCCAGCAGCACCAACACAGATACGCAGTATTTT.

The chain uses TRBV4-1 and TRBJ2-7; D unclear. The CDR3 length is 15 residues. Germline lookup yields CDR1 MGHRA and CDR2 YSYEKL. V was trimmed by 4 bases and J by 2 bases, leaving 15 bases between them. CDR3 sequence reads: CASSLRSDPAYEQYF. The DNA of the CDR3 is TGCGCCAGCAGCCTGAGATCGGATCCAGCCTACGAGCAGTACTTC.

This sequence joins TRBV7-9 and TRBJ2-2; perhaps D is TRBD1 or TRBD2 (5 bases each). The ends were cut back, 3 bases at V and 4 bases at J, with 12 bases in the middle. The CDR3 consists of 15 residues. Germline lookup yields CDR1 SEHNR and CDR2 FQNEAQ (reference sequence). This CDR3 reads CASSFVGGGTGELFF. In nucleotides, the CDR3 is TGTGCCAGCAGCTTCGTGGGTGGGGGCACCGGGGAGCTGTTTTTT.

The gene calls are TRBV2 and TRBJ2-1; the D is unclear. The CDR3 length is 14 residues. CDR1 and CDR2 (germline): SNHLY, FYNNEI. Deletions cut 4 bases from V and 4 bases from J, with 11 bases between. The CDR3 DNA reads TGTGCCAGCAGTGTTGGCGCCCGATACAATGAGCAGTTCTTC. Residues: CASSVGARYNEQFF.

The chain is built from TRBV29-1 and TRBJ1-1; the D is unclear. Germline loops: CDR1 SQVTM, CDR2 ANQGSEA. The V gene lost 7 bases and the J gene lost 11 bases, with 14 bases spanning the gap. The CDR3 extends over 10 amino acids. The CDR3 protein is CSGLEGSAFF. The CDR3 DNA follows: TGCAGCGGCCTGGAGGGAAGCGCTTTCTTT.

The CDR3 DNA is TGCGCCAGCAGCCTCCCTAGCGGGAGTAGAGATACGCAGTATTTT. It yields the protein CASSLPSGSRDTQYF. The rearrangement uses TRBV5-1 and TRBJ2-3; 10 bases map to TRBD2. The V gene's germline CDR1 is SGHRS and CDR2 YFSETQ. V lost 4 bases to trimming and J lost 5 bases; unmatched junction nucleotides: 7. The CDR3 consists of 15 residues.

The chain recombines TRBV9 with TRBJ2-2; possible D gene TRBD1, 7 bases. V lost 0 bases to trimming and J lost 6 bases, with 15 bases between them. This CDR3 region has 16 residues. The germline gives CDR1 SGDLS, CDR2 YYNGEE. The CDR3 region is CASSVATGEVAGELFF. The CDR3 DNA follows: TGTGCCAGCAGCGTAGCTACAGGGGAGGTTGCCGGGGAGCTGTTTTTT.

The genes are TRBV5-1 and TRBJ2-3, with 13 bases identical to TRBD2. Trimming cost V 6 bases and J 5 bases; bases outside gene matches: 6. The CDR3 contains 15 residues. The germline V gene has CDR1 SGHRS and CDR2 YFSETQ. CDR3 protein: CASKLAGGPVDTQYF. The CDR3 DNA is TGCGCCAGCAAACTAGCGGGAGGGCCGGTAGATACGCAGTATTTT.

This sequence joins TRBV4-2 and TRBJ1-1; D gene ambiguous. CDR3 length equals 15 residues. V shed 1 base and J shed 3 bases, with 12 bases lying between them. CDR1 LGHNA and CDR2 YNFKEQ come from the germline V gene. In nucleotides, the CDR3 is TGTGCCAGCAGCCAAGTGGGTGTTCGGTACACTGAAGCTTTCTTT. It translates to CASSQVGVRYTEAFF.

The CDR3: CASSLSTSGPEFIYEQYF. The CDR3 region has the DNA TGTGCCAGCAGCCTATCGACTAGCGGTCCCGAATTCATATACGAGCAGTACTTC. The chain recombines TRBV7-6 with TRBJ2-7, with 9 bases aligning to TRBD2. The V gene end was trimmed by 5 bases and the J gene end by 4 bases; junction bases not matched to a gene: 18. The germline CDR1 and CDR2 sequences are SGHVS and FNYEAQ. This CDR3 is 18 amino acids long.

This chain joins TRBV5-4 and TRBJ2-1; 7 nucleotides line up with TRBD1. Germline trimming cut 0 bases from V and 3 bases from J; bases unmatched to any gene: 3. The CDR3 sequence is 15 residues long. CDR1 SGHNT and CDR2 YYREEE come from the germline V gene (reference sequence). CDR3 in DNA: TGTGCCAGCAGCTTGGGACAGGGACGCTACAATGAGCAGTTCTTC. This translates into CASSLGQGRYNEQFF.